Below are 27 T cell receptor beta chains sequenced from a single sample in a study of early T cells in non-severe SARS-CoV-2 infection. TCRdb re-called the 5' RACE reads with MiXCR, one entry per CDR3 protein. The sample holds 25,000 to 35,000 distinct CDR3 sequences, about 6% seen once. The material sequenced was whole blood, taken at baseline. The source is an adult who was a healthcare worker with PCR-confirmed SARS-CoV-2 infection or an uninfected control (not recorded which).

This clonotype was found many times. J is TRBJ2-7 and V is TRBV7-9; TRBD1 agrees at 10 bases. Unmatched junction bases numbered 10, after V lost 2 bases and J lost 3 bases. Germline V gene lookup returns CDR1 SEHNR and CDR2 FQNEAQ (reference sequence). The CDR3 covers 17 residues. CDR3 in amino acids: CASSLKDPGQGYYEQYF. In DNA, the CDR3 is TGTGCCAGCAGCTTAAAGGATCCGGGACAGGGGTACTACGAGCAGTACTTC.

V and J are TRBV3-1 and TRBJ2-5; 8 nucleotides line up with TRBD1. The CDR3 has 14 amino acids. The V gene's germline CDR1 is LGHDT and CDR2 YNNKEL (reference sequence). The V gene end was trimmed by 1 base and the J gene end by 5 bases; junction bases not matched to a gene: 3. In DNA form, the CDR3 reads TGTGCCAGCAGCCAAGGACAGGGGTGGGAGACCCAGTACTTC. Amino acids: CASSQGQGWETQYF.

In this sample, this clonotype turned up many times. The CDR3 region is CASSHSGASYNEQFF. For the CDR3, the DNA is TGTGCCAGCAGTCATAGCGGGGCCTCCTACAATGAGCAGTTCTTC. J is TRBJ2-1 and V is TRBV6-5; 8 nucleotides line up with TRBD2. This CDR3 has 15 amino acids. Looked up from germline, CDR1 is MNHEY and CDR2 is SVGAGI. V dropped 5 bases and J dropped 0; count of bases not matched to a gene: 3.

This clonotype turned up a few times. V and J are TRBV7-9 and TRBJ2-1; the match to TRBD2 covers 12 bases. V shed 5 bases, J shed 6 bases, and the junction held 5 bases outside the gene matches. Germline V gene sequence: CDR1 SEHNR, CDR2 FQNEAQ (reference sequence). CDR3 length: 15 residues. The CDR3 region has the DNA TGTGCCAGCAGCCCCATACTAGCGGGGGGCAATGAGCAGTTCTTC. Translating gives CASSPILAGGNEQFF.

V is TRBV10-3 and J is TRBJ1-5, with unresolved D. Germline loops: CDR1 ENHRY, CDR2 SYGVKD. CDR3 size: 13 residues. Trimming stripped 3 bases from V and 9 bases from J, with 12 bases between. The CDR3 bases are TGTGCCATCAGTGATGGTCTGGAAGGGCCCCAGCATTTT. This encodes CAISDGLEGPQHF.

This clonotype was counted many times. V and J are TRBV7-8 and TRBJ2-4; TRBD1 aligns across 7 bases. The CDR3 runs to 14 residues. Trimming took 1 base from V and 6 from J; bases not matched to a gene: 3. The germline V gene encodes CDR1 SGHVS and CDR2 FQNEAQ. The CDR3 loop reads CASSLGQGANIQYF. CDR3 nucleotide sequence: TGTGCCAGCAGCTTAGGACAGGGCGCAAACATTCAGTACTTC.

This rearrangement joins TRBV7-6 to TRBJ2-2; D is perhaps TRBD2 (5 bases). Per the germline V gene, CDR1 is SGHVS and CDR2 is FNYEAQ. The CDR3 covers 15 residues. Trimming took off 7 bases at V and 0 bases at J, with 12 bases between the two ends. The CDR3: CASTPEAANTGELFF. In DNA, the CDR3 is TGTGCCAGCACCCCGGAAGCGGCGAACACCGGGGAGCTGTTTTTT.

The chain couples TRBV6-6 to TRBJ1-5, with 7 bases lining up with TRBD1. Germline V gives CDR1 MNHNY, CDR2 SVGAGI (reference sequence). The length of the CDR3 is 15 residues. Trimming removed 3 bases from V and 7 bases from J; junction bases left unmatched: 9. This chain's CDR3 is CASSYSRGQGQPQHF. DNA of the CDR3: TGTGCCAGCAGTTATAGTAGGGGGCAAGGACAGCCCCAGCATTTT.

This clonotype occurred many times. The chain has TRBV12-3 or TRBV12-4 and TRBJ2-5, with D perhaps given as TRBD1 or TRBD2 (5 bases each). The CDR3 length is 14 residues. The ends were cut back, 3 bases at V and 0 bases at J, with 8 bases in the middle. CDR3 residues: CASSFGGNQETQYF. For the CDR3, the DNA is TGTGCCAGCAGTTTTGGGGGAAACCAAGAGACCCAGTACTTC.

Regarding this clonotype: Since a much larger clone is just one base distant, this may be a read error. The chain employs TRBV5-6 and TRBJ1-2; 7 nucleotides line up with TRBD1. With 1 base clipped from V and 1 base from J, the junction kept 4 bases outside the gene matches. This CDR3 region has 15 residues. CDR1 is SGHDT, CDR2 YYEEEE, per germline. The CDR3 region has the DNA TGTGCCAGCAGCTTGATCGACAGGGATAACTATGGCTACACCTTC. Translating gives CASSLIDRDNYGYTF.

For this clonotype: A clone one base away is much larger, so this may be a read error. The genes are TRBV28 and TRBJ2-3, with TRBD1 matching over 7 bases. CDR1 is MDHEN and CDR2 is SYDVKM in the germline V gene. There are 12 residues in the CDR3. The CDR3 spells CVSQTGTDTQYF. The CDR3 nucleotides read TGTGTCAGCCAGACAGGGACAGATACGCAGTATTTT.

This clonotype was found many times. The chain uses TRBV18 and TRBJ1-2; 10 bases match TRBD1. V shed 2 bases and J 5 bases; nucleotides not matched to a gene: 5. Germline V CDR1 and CDR2: KGHSH, LQKENI. The length of the CDR3 is 15 residues. CDR3 DNA: TGTGCCAGCTCACCAACAGGGACAGGGGATTATGGCTACACCTTC. It codes for CASSPTGTGDYGYTF.

This clonotype was found many times. This rearrangement joins TRBV12-3 or TRBV12-4 to TRBJ1-6; 10 bases fit TRBD1. V gave up 6 bases and J gave up 7 bases; unmatched junction bases: 3. CDR3 length: 14 amino acids. This chain's CDR3 is CASSLGQGNSPLHF. CDR3 coding DNA: TGTGCCAGCAGCCTGGGACAGGGGAATTCACCCCTCCACTTT.

This clonotype has a count of ten or more. The chain employs TRBV18 and TRBJ2-7; 9 positions match TRBD1. Trimming removed 3 bases from V and 7 bases from J; junction bases left unmatched: 7. The CDR3 contains 14 residues. Germline loops: CDR1 KGHSH, CDR2 LQKENI. The CDR3 DNA sequence: TGTGCCAGCTCACCGGGACAGGGAAGGCCTGAGCAGTACTTC. Its protein product is CASSPGQGRPEQYF.

The chain has TRBV12-3 or TRBV12-4 and TRBJ2-2; TRBD1 matches 12 bases. J lost 6 bases, V lost 5 bases, and 19 bases had no gene match. The CDR3 length is 20 residues. This CDR3 reads CASSRRDRGLGFLWSGELFF. In DNA form, the CDR3 reads TGTGCCAGCAGTCGGCGGGACAGGGGGCTCGGGTTTCTTTGGTCCGGGGAGCTGTTTTTT.

This clonotype was seen ten or more times. The chain combines TRBV11-2 with TRBJ1-1, with D tentatively TRBD1 (6 bases). V lost 6 bases and J lost 0, with 14 bases in between. Germline CDR1 reads SGHAT; CDR2 reads FQNNGV. This CDR3 comprises 15 residues. The CDR3 coding sequence is TGTGCCAGCAGGATGGACAGAACCATGAACACTGAAGCTTTCTTT. It translates to CASRMDRTMNTEAFF.

In this sample, this clonotype turned up many times. The rearrangement uses TRBV6-1 and TRBJ2-1; tentative D call: TRBD2 (6 bases). In germline, CDR1 is MNHNS, CDR2 SASEGT. Trimming left V 10 bases short and J 4 bases short, with 14 bases between. This CDR3 comprises 13 residues. The CDR3 loop is CATTPRGYNEQFF. Written as DNA, the CDR3 is TGTGCCACCACCCCCCGGGGGTACAATGAGCAGTTCTTC.

This clonotype was counted many times. The rearrangement links TRBV10-3 to TRBJ2-7; 8 nucleotides align to TRBD1. The V and J ends lost 0 bases and 2 bases, in that order; junction bases with no gene match: 12. CDR1 and CDR2 (germline): ENHRY, SYGVKD. CDR3 length equals 18 residues. The DNA of the CDR3 is TGTGCCATCAGTGAGTCTACGACCGGGACAGGTGGTACCTACGAGCAGTACTTC. Protein sequence: CAISESTTGTGGTYEQYF.

As for this clonotype: A much more abundant neighbour one base away suggests this may be a read error. This chain connects TRBV5-1 to TRBJ2-2; the D call may be TRBD1 or TRBD2 (6 bases each). Germline V CDR1 and CDR2: SGHRS, YFSETQ. The CDR3 contains 15 residues. V was clipped by 5 bases and J by 4 bases, with 15 bases between them. In DNA form, the CDR3 reads TGCGCCAGCAGTCAAGGACGGGGGCTCACCGGGGAGCTGTTTTTT. Encoded protein: CASSQGRGLTGELFF.

This clonotype occurred many times. An end of the junction differs from the germline gene, which may be a read error. The rearrangement links TRBV20-1 to TRBJ2-1; possible D gene TRBD2, 5 bases. Looked up from germline, CDR1 is DFQATT and CDR2 is SNEGSKA (reference sequence). This CDR3 contains 13 residues. The CDR3 region is CSARGSVFNEQFF. CDR3 coding DNA: TGCAGTGCGAGAGGGTCGGTGTTCAATGAGCAGTTCTTC.

This clonotype was detected many times. CDR3 nucleotides: TGTGCCAGCAGCCAACAGAACACCGGGGAGCTGTTTTTT. The encoded protein is CASSQQNTGELFF. V and J are TRBV7-9 and TRBJ2-2, with unresolved D. The germline gives CDR1 SEHNR, CDR2 FQNEAQ (reference sequence). Trimming took off 5 bases at V and 1 base at J, with 5 bases between the two ends. The CDR3 loop spans 13 amino acids.

This clonotype was counted many times. This rearrangement joins TRBV4-3 to TRBJ2-7, with TRBD1 identical over 8 bases. Germline V gives CDR1 LGHNA, CDR2 YSLEER. The ends lost 4 bases at V and 6 bases at J; junction bases unmatched: 8. The CDR3 runs to 14 residues. The chain's CDR3 is CASSPSDRATEQYF. CDR3 sequence (DNA): TGCGCCAGCAGCCCCTCGGACAGGGCTACCGAGCAGTACTTC.

This clonotype was seen many times. V and J are TRBV11-3 and TRBJ2-7; 8 bases map to TRBD1. V lost 4 bases and J lost 0; bases outside the gene matches: 5. Germline CDR1 is SGHNT and CDR2 is YENEEA. This CDR3 has 15 amino acids. CDR3 residues: CASSSRDRSSYEQYF. The DNA for the CDR3 is TGTGCCAGCAGCTCCCGGGACAGGAGCTCCTACGAGCAGTACTTC.

The chain carries TRBV5-1 and TRBJ2-2; a possible D gene is TRBD1 (6 bases). The CDR3 length is 16 residues. Trimming removed 9 bases from V and 4 bases from J, with 22 bases in between. Germline V gene lookup returns CDR1 SGHRS and CDR2 YFSETQ. Here the CDR3 DNA reads TGCGCCACCGGACCTCAGACAGGAGCGGCCACCGGGGAGCTGTTTTTT. This encodes CATGPQTGAATGELFF.

This clonotype has a count of ten or more. The chain uses TRBV10-3 and TRBJ1-6, with TRBD1 matching 7 bases. This CDR3 has 12 amino acids. CDR1 ENHRY and CDR2 SYGVKD come from the germline V gene. J lost 9 bases, V lost 11 bases, and 7 bases had no gene match. The CDR3 nucleotides are TGTGCCGTTTCTTCAGGGGGTTCACCCCTCCACTTT. Translation: CAVSSGGSPLHF.

This clonotype was seen at least ten times. The CDR3 reads CASSESGQGPYNEQFF. CDR3 bases: TGCGCCAGCAGTGAGTCAGGACAGGGTCCCTACAATGAGCAGTTCTTC. The chain employs TRBV10-2 and TRBJ2-1; 8 bases map to TRBD1. The germline V gene encodes CDR1 WSHSY and CDR2 SAAADI. V lost 0 bases to trimming and J lost 2 bases; unmatched junction nucleotides: 3. The CDR3 runs 16 residues.

This chain uses TRBV11-2 with TRBJ1-5; D gene uncertain. V was clipped by 0 bases and J by 7 bases, with 10 bases between them. CDR1 is SGHAT and CDR2 is FQNNGV in the germline V gene. The CDR3 covers 14 residues. CDR3 loop: CASSLDAGLQPQHF. CDR3 nucleotides: TGTGCCAGCAGCTTAGATGCAGGTTTGCAGCCCCAGCATTTT.